This T cell receptor (beta chain) was sequenced during a study of OX40 agonist ivuxolimab in advanced cancers. Overall study: Averaging roughly 60 years in age, with a range of 23 to 79, the cohort was about 86% male. Patients with prior anti-PD-1, anti-PD-L1 or anti-CTLA-4 therapy were eligible; 35% to 50% had some. Regarding the study as a whole: Dose levels from 0.1 to 3.0 mg/kg saw CD4+ and CD8+ blood T cells expand clonally by week 6. Researchers report that CD8+ T cells had, on average, more expanded clones than CD4+.

Details on this clone: Its antigen remains unidentified.

Using immunoSEQ multiplex PCR, the repertoire was profiled, and TCRdb retains in-frame clones only, with some absent. The sample consists of about 17,000 clones, 70% to 90% of them appearing once. The germline CDR1 and CDR2 sequences are SQVTM and ANQGSEA. The junction had 5 bases not matched to a gene; V was cut back by 6 bases and J by 2 bases. This CDR3 has 13 residues. This sequence joins TRBV29-1 and TRBJ2-3, with 7 nucleotides matching TRBD2. The receptor comes from an adult with an advanced solid tumor such as melanoma, head and neck, liver or kidney cancer. The sample consisted of CD4+ or CD8+ T cells sorted from blood, taken in a trial of the OX40 agonist ivuxolimab. As DNA, the CDR3 is TGCAGCGTCCCGACTAGCCCCACAGATACGCAGTATTTT. Residues: CSVPTSPTDTQYF.